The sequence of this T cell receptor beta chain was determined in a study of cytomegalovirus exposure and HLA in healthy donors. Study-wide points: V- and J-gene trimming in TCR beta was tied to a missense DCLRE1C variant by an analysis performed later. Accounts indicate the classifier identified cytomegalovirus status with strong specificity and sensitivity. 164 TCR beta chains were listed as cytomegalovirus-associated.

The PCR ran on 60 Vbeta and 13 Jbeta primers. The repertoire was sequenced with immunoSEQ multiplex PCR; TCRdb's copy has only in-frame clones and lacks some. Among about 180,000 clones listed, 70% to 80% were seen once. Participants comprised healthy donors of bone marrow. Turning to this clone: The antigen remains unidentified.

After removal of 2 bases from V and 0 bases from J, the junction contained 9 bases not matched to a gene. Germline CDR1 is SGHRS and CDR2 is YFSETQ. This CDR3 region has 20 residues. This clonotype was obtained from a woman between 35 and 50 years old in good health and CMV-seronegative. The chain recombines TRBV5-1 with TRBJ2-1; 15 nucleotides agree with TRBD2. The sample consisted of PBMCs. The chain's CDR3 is CASSLTWTSGRASSYNEQFF. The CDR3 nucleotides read TGCGCCAGCAGCTTAACATGGACTAGCGGGAGGGCCAGCTCCTACAATGAGCAGTTCTTC.